This note documents a single TCR beta chain sequence. This sample is part of a study of control samples from healthy donors and cancer patients. Clones were read by immunoSEQ multiplex PCR, and TCRdb kept only the in-frame ones, dropping some. This sample has 90,000 to 140,000 clones, with 83% found just once. Trimming left V 4 bases short and J 1 base short, with 14 bases between. CDR1 is SGDLS and CDR2 is YYNGEE in the germline V gene. The CDR3 consists of 15 residues. The sequence derives from a woman aged 50 to 60 in good health. Sequences were obtained from blood. The chain couples TRBV9 to TRBJ1-2; D might be TRBD1 (5 bases). As DNA, the CDR3 is TGTGCCAGCAGCCATGGGGGGACGATTAACTATGGCTACACCTTC. Translated, it gives CASSHGGTINYGYTF.